This T cell receptor (beta chain) was sequenced in a study of blood T cell repertoires in COVID-19. Profiling relied on immunoSEQ multiplex PCR, and the TCRdb table lists in-frame clones only, not all of them. The sample lists around 120,000 clones; just under 85% were seen once. This receptor was identified in a man aged 65-85 years with active or convalescent COVID-19. Sequenced: peripheral blood.

CDR3 region: CASSAGQGAAFEQYF. The CDR3 DNA reads TGCGCCAGCAGCGCCGGACAGGGGGCCGCTTTCGAGCAGTACTTC. V and J are TRBV5-1 and TRBJ2-7; the match to TRBD1 covers 11 bases. The CDR3 extends over 15 amino acids. Germline lookup yields CDR1 SGHRS and CDR2 YFSETQ. V was pared by 4 bases and J by 6 bases, with 9 bases of the junction left unmatched.